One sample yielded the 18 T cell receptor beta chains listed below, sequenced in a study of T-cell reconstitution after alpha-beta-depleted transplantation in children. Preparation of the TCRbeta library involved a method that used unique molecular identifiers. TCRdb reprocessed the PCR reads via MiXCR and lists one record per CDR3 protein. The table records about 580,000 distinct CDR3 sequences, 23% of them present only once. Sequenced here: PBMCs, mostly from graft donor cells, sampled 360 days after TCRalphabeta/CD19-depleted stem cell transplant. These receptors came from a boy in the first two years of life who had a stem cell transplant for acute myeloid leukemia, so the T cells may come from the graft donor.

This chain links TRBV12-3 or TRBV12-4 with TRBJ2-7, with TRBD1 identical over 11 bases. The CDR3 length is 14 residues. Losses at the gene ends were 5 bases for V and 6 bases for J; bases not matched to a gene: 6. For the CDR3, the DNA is TGTGCCAGCAGTCCGGGACAGGGGGTTGGCGAGCAGTACGTC. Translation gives CASSPGQGVGEQYV.

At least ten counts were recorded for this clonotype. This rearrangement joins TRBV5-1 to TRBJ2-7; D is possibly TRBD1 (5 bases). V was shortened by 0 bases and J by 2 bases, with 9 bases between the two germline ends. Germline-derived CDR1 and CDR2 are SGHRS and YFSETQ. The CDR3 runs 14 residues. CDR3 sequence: CASSLDRGTYEQYV. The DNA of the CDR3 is TGCGCCAGCAGCTTGGATAGGGGAACCTACGAGCAGTACGTC.

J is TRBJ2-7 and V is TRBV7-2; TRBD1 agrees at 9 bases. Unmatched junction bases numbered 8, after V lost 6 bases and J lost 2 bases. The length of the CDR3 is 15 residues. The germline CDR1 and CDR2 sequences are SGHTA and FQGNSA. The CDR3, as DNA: TGTGCCAGCAGTCCCACACAGGGGGCACCCTACGAGCAGTACTTC. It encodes CASSPTQGAPYEQYF.

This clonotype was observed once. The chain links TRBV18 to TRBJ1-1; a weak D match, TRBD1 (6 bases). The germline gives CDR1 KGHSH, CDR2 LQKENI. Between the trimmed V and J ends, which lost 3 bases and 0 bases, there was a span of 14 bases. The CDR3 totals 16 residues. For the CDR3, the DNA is TGTGCCAGCTCACCTCCCGCAGGGGCCATGAACACTGAAGCTTTCTTT. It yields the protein CASSPPAGAMNTEAFF.

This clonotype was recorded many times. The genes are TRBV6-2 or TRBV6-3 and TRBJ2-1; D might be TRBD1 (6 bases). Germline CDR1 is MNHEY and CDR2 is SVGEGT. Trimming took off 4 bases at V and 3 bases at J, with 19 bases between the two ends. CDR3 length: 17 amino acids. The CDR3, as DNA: TGTGCCAGCAGTTGGGAAACGGGACACTCATACTACAATGAGCAGTTCTTC. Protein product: CASSWETGHSYYNEQFF.

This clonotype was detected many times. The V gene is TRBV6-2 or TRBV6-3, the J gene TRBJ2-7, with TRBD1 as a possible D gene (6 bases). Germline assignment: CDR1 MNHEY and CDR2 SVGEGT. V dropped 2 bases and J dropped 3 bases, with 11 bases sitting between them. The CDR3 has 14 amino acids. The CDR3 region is CASSYAGVSYEQYV. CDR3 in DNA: TGTGCCAGCAGTTACGCAGGGGTGAGCTACGAGCAGTACGTC.

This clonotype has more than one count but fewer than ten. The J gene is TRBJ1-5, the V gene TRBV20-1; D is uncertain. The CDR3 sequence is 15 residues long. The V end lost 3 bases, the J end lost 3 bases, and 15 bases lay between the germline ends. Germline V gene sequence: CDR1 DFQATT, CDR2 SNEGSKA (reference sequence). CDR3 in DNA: TGCAGTGCTAGCTCCGATGACACTATCAATCAGCCCCAGCATTTT. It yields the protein CSASSDDTINQPQHF.

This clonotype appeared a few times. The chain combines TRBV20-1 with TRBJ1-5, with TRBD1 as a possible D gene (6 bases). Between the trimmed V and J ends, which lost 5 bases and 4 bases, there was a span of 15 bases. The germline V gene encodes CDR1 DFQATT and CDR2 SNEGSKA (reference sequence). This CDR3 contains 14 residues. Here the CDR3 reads CSAQSTGGNQPQHF. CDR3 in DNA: TGCAGTGCTCAATCGACAGGCGGGAATCAGCCCCAGCATTTT.

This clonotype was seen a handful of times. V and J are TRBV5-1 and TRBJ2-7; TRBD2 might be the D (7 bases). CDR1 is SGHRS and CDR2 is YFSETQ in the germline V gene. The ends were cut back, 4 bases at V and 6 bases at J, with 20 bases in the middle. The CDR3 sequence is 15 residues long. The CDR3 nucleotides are TGCGCCAGCAGCCCGAGGGCGGGGGCCACCATCGAGCAGTACTTC. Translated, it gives CASSPRAGATIEQYF.

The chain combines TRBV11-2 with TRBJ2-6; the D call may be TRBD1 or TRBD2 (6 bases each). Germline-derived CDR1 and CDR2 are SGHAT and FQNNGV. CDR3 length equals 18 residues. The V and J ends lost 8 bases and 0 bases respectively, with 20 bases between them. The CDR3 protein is CASGARGPSRSGANVLTF. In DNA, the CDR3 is TGTGCCAGCGGAGCACGGGGGCCCTCTCGCTCTGGGGCCAACGTCCTGACTTTC.

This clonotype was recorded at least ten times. The CDR3 bases are TGCAGTGCTAGAGATAGGACCCACGCGGACTACACCTTC. It translates to CSARDRTHADYTF. V and J are TRBV20-1 and TRBJ1-2; no clear D. CDR3 size: 13 residues. The V gene lost 0 bases and the J gene lost 10 bases, with 15 bases spanning the gap. CDR1 DFQATT and CDR2 SNEGSKA come from the germline V gene (reference sequence).

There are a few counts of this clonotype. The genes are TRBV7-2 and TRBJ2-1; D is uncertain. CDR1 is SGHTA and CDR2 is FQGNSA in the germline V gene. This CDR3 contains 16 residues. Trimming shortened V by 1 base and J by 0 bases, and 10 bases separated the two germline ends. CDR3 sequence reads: CASSLDPDSSYNEQFF. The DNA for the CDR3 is TGTGCCAGCAGCTTAGACCCTGACTCCTCCTACAATGAGCAGTTCTTC.

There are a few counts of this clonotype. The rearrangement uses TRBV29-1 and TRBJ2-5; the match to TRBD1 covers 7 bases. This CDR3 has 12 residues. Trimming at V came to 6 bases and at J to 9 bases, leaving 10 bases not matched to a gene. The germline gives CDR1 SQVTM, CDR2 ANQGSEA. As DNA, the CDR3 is TGCAGCGTGAGCCGGGACAGTGGGGCCCAGTACTTC. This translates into CSVSRDSGAQYF.

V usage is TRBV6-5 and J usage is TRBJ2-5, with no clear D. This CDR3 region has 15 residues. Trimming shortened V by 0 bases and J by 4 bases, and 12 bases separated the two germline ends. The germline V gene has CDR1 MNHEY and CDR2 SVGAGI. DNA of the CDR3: TGTGCCAGCAGTTACTCGGTCCCCCAGCGAGAGACCCAGTACTTC. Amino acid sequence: CASSYSVPQRETQYF.

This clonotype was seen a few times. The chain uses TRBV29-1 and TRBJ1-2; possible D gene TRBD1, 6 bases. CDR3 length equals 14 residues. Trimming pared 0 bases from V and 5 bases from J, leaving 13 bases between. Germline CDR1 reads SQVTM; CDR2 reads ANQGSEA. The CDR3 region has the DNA TGCAGCGTTGAAGAACCCGGGGGCCTGTATGGCTACACCTTC. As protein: CSVEEPGGLYGYTF.

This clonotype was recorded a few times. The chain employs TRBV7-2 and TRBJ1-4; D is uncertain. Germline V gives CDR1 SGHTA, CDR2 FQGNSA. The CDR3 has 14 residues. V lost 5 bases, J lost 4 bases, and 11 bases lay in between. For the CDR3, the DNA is TGTGCCAGCAGCCCCGATGGCTTTAATGAAAAACTGTTTTTT. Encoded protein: CASSPDGFNEKLFF.

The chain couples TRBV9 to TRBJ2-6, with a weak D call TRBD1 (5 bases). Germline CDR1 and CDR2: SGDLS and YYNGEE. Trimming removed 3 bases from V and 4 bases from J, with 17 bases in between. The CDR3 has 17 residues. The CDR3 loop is CASSARGTWTGANVLTF. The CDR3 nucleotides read TGTGCCAGCAGCGCACGAGGAACCTGGACAGGGGCCAACGTCCTGACTTTC.

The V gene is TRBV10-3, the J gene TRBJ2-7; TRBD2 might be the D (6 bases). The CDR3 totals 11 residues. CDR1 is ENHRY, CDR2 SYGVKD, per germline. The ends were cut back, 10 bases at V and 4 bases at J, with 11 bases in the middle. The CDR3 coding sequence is TGTGCCACGAACGGGGGTTACGAGCAGTACTTC. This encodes CATNGGYEQYF.